This paragraph reports one T cell receptor beta chain. Antigen specificity is unknown. This sample stems from a study of early T cells in non-severe SARS-CoV-2 infection. The wider study: Chains from this unsorted whole-blood bulk RNA could not be paired. Study-level points and caveats: Anti-spike CD8 responses were favored in VDJdb matching, and private and CD4 specificities were missed.

The library protocol tagged individual cDNA molecules with unique molecular identifiers. TCRdb reprocessed the 5' RACE reads via MiXCR and lists one record per CDR3 protein. The table shows roughly 30,000 distinct CDR3 sequences, with approximately 5.3% occurring only once. The sequence was collected from an adult who was a healthcare worker with PCR-confirmed SARS-CoV-2 infection or an uninfected control (not recorded which). Sequencing was performed on whole blood.

The CDR3 nucleotides are TGTGCCAGCAGCCGACAAGCGGGCACTGAAGCTTTCTTT. Its protein product is CASSRQAGTEAFF. This rearrangement joins TRBV7-6 to TRBJ1-1; D gene unclear. Germline V gene sequence: CDR1 SGHVS, CDR2 FNYEAQ. Deletions cut 5 bases from V and 4 bases from J, with 11 bases between. The CDR3 has 13 amino acids.